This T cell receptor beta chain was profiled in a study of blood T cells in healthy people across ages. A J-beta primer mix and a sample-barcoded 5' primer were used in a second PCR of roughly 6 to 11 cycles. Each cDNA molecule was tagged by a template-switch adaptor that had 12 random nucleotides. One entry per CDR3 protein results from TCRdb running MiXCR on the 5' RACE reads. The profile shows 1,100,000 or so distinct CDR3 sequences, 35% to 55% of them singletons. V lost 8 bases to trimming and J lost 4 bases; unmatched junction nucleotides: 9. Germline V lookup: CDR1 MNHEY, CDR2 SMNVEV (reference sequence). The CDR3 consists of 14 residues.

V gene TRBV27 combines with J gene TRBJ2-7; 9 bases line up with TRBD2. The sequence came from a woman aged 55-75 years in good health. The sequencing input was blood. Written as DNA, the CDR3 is TGTGCCAGCGCATCGGGACTAGCAGTTTACGAGCAGTACTTC. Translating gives CASASGLAVYEQYF.